This TCR beta chain was captured by sequencing in a study of liver allograft versus peripheral blood T cells. Study-wide background: Graft-liver T cell receptor repertoires were compared against recipient peripheral blood repertoires.

TCRdb called the reads again in MiXCR, with one record for every CDR3 protein. The table has 8,500 or so distinct CDR3 sequences, 25% to 30% seen once. There are 13 residues in the CDR3. From germline, CDR1 is MDHEN and CDR2 SYDVKM. Trimming stripped 6 bases from V and 2 bases from J, with 10 bases between. This clonotype originated in a human patient who had a liver transplant. Some T cells may have come from the graft donor. This sequence joins TRBV28 and TRBJ1-1, with D possibly matching TRBD1 (5 bases). The CDR3: CASRGRVNTEAFF. The CDR3 nucleotides read TGTGCCAGCAGGGGCAGGGTAAACACTGAAGCTTTCTTT.